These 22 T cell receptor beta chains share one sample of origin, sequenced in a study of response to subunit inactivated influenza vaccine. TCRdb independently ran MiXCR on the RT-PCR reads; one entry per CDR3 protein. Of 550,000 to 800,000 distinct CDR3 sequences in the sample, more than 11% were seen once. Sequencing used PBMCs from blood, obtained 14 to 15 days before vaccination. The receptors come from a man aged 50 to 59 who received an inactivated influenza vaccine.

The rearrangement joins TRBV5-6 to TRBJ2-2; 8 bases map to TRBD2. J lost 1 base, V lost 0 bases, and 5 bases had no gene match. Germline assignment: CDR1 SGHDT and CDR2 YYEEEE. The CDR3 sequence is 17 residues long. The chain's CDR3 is CASSLALLAGNTGELFF. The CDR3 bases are TGTGCCAGCAGCTTGGCCTTGCTAGCGGGGAACACCGGGGAGCTGTTTTTT.

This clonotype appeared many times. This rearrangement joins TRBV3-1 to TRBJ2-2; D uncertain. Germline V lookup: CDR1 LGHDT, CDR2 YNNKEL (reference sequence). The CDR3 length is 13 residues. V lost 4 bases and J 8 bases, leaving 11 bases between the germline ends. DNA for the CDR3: TGTGCCAGCAGCCCCTCTCGGTTTGGGGAGCTGTTTTTT. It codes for CASSPSRFGELFF.

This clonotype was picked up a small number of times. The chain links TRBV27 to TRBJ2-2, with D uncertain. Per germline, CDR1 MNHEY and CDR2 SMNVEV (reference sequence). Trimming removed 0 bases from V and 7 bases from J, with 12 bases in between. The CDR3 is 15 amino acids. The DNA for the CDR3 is TGTGCCAGCAGTTTATCGGGGAATCACGGCGGGGAGCTGTTTTTT. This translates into CASSLSGNHGGELFF.

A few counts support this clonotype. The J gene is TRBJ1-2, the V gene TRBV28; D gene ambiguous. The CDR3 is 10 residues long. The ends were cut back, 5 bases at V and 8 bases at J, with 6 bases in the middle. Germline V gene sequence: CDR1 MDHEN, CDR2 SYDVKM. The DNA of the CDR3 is TGTGCCAGCAGTAAAATGGGCTACACCTTC. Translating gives CASSKMGYTF.

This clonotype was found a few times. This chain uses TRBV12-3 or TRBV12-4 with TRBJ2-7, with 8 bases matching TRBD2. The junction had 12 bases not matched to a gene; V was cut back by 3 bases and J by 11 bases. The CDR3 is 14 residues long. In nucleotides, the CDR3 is TGTGCCAGCAGTTTTAAAGCGGGGGCCGGGCAGGAGTACTTC. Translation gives CASSFKAGAGQEYF.

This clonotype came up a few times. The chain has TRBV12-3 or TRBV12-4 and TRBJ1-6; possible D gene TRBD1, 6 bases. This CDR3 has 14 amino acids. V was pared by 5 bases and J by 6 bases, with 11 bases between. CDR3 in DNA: TGTGCCAGCAGTCAGACAGGACGTAATTCACCCCTCCACTTT. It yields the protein CASSQTGRNSPLHF.

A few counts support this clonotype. The CDR3 nucleotides are TGTGCCTGGAGGGGTTTAGCCCTCCACTTT. It translates to CAWRGLALHF. The rearrangement joins TRBV30 to TRBJ1-6; D not resolved. The CDR3 covers 10 residues. Germline V CDR1 and CDR2: GTSNPN, SVGIG (reference sequence). Trimming cost V 3 bases and J 14 bases, with 8 bases left between them.

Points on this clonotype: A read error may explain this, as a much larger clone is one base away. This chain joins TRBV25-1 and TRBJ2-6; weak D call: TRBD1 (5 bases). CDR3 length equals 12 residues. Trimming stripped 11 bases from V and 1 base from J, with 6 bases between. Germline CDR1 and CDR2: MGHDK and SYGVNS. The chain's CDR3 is CAAGSGANVLTF. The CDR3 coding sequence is TGTGCCGCAGGGTCTGGGGCCAACGTCCTGACTTTC.

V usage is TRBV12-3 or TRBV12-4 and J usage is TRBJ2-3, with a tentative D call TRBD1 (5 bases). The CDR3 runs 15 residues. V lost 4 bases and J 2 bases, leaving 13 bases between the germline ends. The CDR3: CASSSIDRNTDTQYF. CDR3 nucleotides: TGTGCCAGCAGTTCCATAGACAGAAACACAGATACGCAGTATTTT.

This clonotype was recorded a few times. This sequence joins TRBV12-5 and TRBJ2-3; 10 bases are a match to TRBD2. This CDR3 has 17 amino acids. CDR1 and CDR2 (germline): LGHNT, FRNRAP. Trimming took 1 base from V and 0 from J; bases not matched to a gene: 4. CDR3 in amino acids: CASGLARTSGSTDTQYF. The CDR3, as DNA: TGTGCTAGTGGTTTGGCCCGGACTAGCGGCAGCACAGATACGCAGTATTTT.

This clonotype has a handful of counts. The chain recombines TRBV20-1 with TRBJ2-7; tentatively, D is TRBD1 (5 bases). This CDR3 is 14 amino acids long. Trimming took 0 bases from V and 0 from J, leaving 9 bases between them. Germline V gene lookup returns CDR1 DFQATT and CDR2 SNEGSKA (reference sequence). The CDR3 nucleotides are TGCAGTGCTAGAGATCAGACAGCCTCCTACGAGCAGTACTTC. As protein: CSARDQTASYEQYF.

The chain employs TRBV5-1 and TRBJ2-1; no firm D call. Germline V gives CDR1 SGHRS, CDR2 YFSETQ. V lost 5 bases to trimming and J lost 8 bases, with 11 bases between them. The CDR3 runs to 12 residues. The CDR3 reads CASRSSPDEQFF. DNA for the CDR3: TGCGCCAGCAGGAGTAGTCCCGATGAGCAGTTCTTC.

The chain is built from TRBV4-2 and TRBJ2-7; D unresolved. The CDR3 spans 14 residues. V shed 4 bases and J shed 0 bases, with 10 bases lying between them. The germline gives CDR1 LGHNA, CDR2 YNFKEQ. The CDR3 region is CASSPGLLSYEQYF. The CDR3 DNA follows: TGTGCCAGCAGCCCCGGGCTCCTCTCCTACGAGCAGTACTTC.

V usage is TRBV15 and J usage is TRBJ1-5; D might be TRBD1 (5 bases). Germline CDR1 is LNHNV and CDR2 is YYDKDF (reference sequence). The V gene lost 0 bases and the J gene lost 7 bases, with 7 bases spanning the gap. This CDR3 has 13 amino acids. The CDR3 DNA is TGTGCCACCAGCAGAGATCAGGGCCAGCCCCAGCATTTT. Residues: CATSRDQGQPQHF.

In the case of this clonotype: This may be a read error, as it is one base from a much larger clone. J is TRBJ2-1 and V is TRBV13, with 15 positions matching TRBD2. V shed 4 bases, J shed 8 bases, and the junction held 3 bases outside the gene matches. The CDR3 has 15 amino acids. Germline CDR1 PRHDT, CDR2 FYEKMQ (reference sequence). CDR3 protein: CASSSGLAGGDEQFF. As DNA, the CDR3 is TGTGCCAGCAGCTCAGGACTAGCGGGAGGGGATGAGCAGTTCTTC.

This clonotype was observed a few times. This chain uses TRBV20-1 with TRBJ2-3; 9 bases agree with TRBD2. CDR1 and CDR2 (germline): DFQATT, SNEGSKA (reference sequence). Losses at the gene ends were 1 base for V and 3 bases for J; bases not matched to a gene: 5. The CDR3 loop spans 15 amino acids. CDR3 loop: CSARVPSGMTDTQYF. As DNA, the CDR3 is TGCAGTGCTAGAGTTCCTAGCGGGATGACAGATACGCAGTATTTT.

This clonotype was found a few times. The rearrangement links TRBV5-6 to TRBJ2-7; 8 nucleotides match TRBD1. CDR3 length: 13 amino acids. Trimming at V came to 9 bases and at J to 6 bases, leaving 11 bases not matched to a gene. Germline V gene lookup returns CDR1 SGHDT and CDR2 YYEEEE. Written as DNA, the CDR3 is TGTGCCACCTCCCGGACAGGGCGGATCGAGCAGTACTTC. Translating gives CATSRTGRIEQYF.

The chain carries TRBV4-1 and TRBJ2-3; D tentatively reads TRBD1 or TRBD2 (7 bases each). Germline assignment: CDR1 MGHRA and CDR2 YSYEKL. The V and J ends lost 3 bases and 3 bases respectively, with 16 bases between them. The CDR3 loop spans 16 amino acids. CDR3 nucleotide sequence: TGCGCCAGCAGCCACACCACCCAGGGGGGGACAGATACGCAGTATTTT. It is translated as CASSHTTQGGTDTQYF.

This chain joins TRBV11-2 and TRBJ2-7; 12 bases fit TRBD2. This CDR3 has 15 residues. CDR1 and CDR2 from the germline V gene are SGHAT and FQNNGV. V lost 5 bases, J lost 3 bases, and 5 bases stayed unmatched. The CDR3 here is CASSIGLAGFYEQYF. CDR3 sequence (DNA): TGTGCCAGCAGCATAGGACTAGCGGGGTTCTACGAGCAGTACTTC.

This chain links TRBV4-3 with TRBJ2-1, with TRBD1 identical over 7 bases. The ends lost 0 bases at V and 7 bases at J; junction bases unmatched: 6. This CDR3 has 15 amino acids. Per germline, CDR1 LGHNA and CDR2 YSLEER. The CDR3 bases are TGCGCCAGCAGCCAAGATACTGGGACAGAGAATGAGCAGTTCTTC. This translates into CASSQDTGTENEQFF.

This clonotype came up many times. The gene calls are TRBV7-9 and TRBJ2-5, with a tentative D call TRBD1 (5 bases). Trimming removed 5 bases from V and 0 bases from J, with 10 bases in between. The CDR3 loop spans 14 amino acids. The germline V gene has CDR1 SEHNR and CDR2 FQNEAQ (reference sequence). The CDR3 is CASSLSRDQETQYF. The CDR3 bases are TGTGCCAGCAGCCTATCCAGGGACCAAGAGACCCAGTACTTC. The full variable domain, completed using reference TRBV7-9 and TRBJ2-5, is DTGVSQNPRHKITKRGQNVTFRCDPISEHNRLYWYRQTLGQGPEFLTYFQNEAQLEKSRLLSDRFSAERPKGSFSTLEIQRTEQGDSAMYLCASSLSRDQETQYFGPGTRLLVL.

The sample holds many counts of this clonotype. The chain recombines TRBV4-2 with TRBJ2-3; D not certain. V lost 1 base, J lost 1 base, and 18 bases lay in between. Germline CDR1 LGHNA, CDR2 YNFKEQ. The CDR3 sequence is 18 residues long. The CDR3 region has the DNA TGTGCCAGCAGCCAAGCCGAGCATCCCGATACAGGCACAGATACGCAGTATTTT. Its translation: CASSQAEHPDTGTDTQYF.